The 3 T cell receptor beta chains below were found in one sample sequenced in a study of blood T cell repertoires in COVID-19 (TCRdb year 2020). Library preparation used the immunoSEQ multiplex PCR assay. In TCRdb, the immuneACCESS table is reduced to in-frame sequences with V and J assigned. These tables do not hold every clone; where another copy was compared, an unresolved V gene accounts for under half, and the others remain unexplained. The sample table contains about 360,000 clones; only one count was recorded for around 90% of them. Roughly 2% of the sample is in the top ten clones. The source material was PBMCs or T cells enriched from blood (not recorded which). The receptor source for this set is a middle-aged woman with acute COVID-19.

The J gene is TRBJ2-7, the V gene TRBV7-8; 8 bases are a match to TRBD1. Germline CDR1 SGHVS, CDR2 FQNEAQ. The V and J ends lost 10 bases and 2 bases, in that order; junction bases with no gene match: 10. The CDR3 has 14 amino acids. The CDR3 reads CATTRDRKTYEQYF. The CDR3 nucleotides are TGTGCCACCACCCGGGACAGGAAAACCTACGAGCAGTACTTC.

This clone was observed a single time. The chain carries TRBV6-5 and TRBJ2-1; 10 bases are a match to TRBD2. Germline loops: CDR1 MNHEY, CDR2 SVGAGI. CDR3 length equals 16 residues. The trim removed 0 bases at V and 6 bases at J, leaving 5 bases unmatched. CDR3 sequence reads: CASSYSSGGAVNEQFF. Here the CDR3 DNA reads TGTGCCAGCAGTTACTCGAGCGGGGGGGCCGTCAATGAGCAGTTCTTC.

This chain uses TRBV9 with TRBJ2-3, with 8 nucleotides matching TRBD1. The CDR3 totals 15 residues. Germline trimming cut 0 bases from V and 6 bases from J; bases unmatched to any gene: 6. Germline CDR1 is SGDLS and CDR2 is YYNGEE. CDR3 sequence: CASSVVQGAVDTQYF. The CDR3 nucleotides are TGTGCCAGCAGCGTAGTTCAGGGGGCCGTGGATACGCAGTATTTT.